A single sample gave rise to the 15 T cell receptor beta chains below, sequenced in a study of identifying expanded T cells in peripheral blood. Assay used: immunoSEQ multiplex PCR; TCRdb lists only in-frame clones, some missing. The top ten hold over 15% of the sample, which has fewer than 130,000 clones, about 89% seen once. The sequencing input was blood. These receptors were obtained from a person between 18 and 75 years old in good health.

The CDR3 coding sequence is TGTGCCAGCAGCTTAAACTCAGGGACGCTAGATGGCTACACCTTC. Its translation: CASSLNSGTLDGYTF. The chain recombines TRBV7-9 with TRBJ1-2, with D possibly being TRBD1 (5 bases). CDR3 length equals 15 residues. V was clipped by 2 bases and J by 6 bases, with 16 bases between them. CDR1 and CDR2 from the germline V gene are SEHNR and FQNEAQ (reference sequence).

Only a few counts were recorded for this clone. The rearrangement links TRBV7-2 to TRBJ1-1, with 10 bases lining up with TRBD1. Germline lookup yields CDR1 SGHTA and CDR2 FQGNSA. The CDR3 loop spans 16 amino acids. The V gene end was trimmed by 5 bases and the J gene end by 0 bases; junction bases not matched to a gene: 6. The CDR3 region has the DNA TGTGCCAGCAGCGCCCGGACAGGGGGGATGAACACTGAAGCTTTCTTT. Protein sequence: CASSARTGGMNTEAFF.

The rearrangement joins TRBV5-8 to TRBJ2-7; 8 nucleotides match TRBD1. J gave up 1 base and V 4 bases, and 7 bases lay outside the gene matches. The V gene's germline CDR1 is SGHTS and CDR2 YDEGEE. The CDR3 has 15 residues. The CDR3 coding sequence is TGTGCCAGCAGCCACCGGACAGGGAAATCCTACGAGCAGTACTTC. Its translation: CASSHRTGKSYEQYF.

V is TRBV10-3 and J is TRBJ2-7; TRBD1 or TRBD2 may be the D gene (5 bases each). V was shortened by 3 bases and J by 5 bases, with 14 bases between the two germline ends. The germline CDR1 and CDR2 sequences are ENHRY and SYGVKD. The CDR3 consists of 14 residues. CDR3 nucleotides: TGTGCCATCAGTGATAGGCAGGGAGTAGACGAGCAGTACTTC. Amino acids: CAISDRQGVDEQYF.

The chain links TRBV2 to TRBJ2-7; maybe TRBD1 (5 bases). V lost 5 bases to trimming and J lost 2 bases, with 13 bases between them. Per the germline V gene, CDR1 is SNHLY and CDR2 is FYNNEI. This CDR3 spans 14 amino acids. The CDR3 DNA reads TGTGCCAGCAGTCCCTCAACAGGCCCCTACGAGCAGTACTTC. Its protein product is CASSPSTGPYEQYF.

This sequence joins TRBV27 and TRBJ2-3; TRBD2 aligns across 11 bases. Losses at the gene ends were 3 bases for V and 5 bases for J; bases not matched to a gene: 10. The length of the CDR3 is 17 residues. The germline V gene encodes CDR1 MNHEY and CDR2 SMNVEV (reference sequence). The CDR3 coding sequence is TGTGCCAGCAGTTTGGCCCCCCTAGCGGGGGGACTAGATACGCAGTATTTT. Translation: CASSLAPLAGGLDTQYF.

This chain joins TRBV4-3 and TRBJ2-7; 7 nucleotides match TRBD1. Germline CDR1 reads LGHNA; CDR2 reads YSLEER. This CDR3 is built from 14 residues. V lost 1 base, J lost 7 bases, and 7 bases stayed unmatched. CDR3: CASSQVLGGFEQYF. The DNA of the CDR3 is TGCGCCAGCAGCCAAGTTTTAGGGGGCTTTGAGCAGTACTTC.

J is TRBJ2-7 and V is TRBV28; 9 nucleotides align to TRBD1. Per germline, CDR1 MDHEN and CDR2 SYDVKM. The CDR3 totals 16 residues. The trim removed 4 bases at V and 2 bases at J, leaving 9 bases unmatched. The CDR3 reads CASSSFGTGWTYEQYF. The CDR3 DNA reads TGTGCCAGCAGTTCATTCGGGACAGGGTGGACCTACGAGCAGTACTTC. The entire variable domain, with the rest obtained from reference TRBV28 and TRBJ2-7, is as follows: DVKVTQSSRYLVKRTGEKVFLECVQDMDHENMFWYRQDPGLGLRLIYFSYDVKMKEKGDIPEGYSVSREKKERFSLILESASTNQTSMYLCASSSFGTGWTYEQYFGPGTRLTVT.

This rearrangement joins TRBV6-5 to TRBJ2-5, with a possible D match to TRBD1 (6 bases). Trimming took off 4 bases at V and 1 base at J, with 10 bases between the two ends. The CDR3 length is 14 residues. Germline loops: CDR1 MNHEY, CDR2 SVGAGI. The CDR3 loop is CASSSEGGQETQYF. CDR3 in DNA: TGTGCCAGCAGTTCGGAAGGGGGCCAAGAGACCCAGTACTTC.

This clone occurred a few times. The chain uses TRBV2 and TRBJ1-3; TRBD1 matches 7 bases. With V trimmed by 6 bases and J by 0 bases, 8 bases remained unmatched. The CDR3 is 16 amino acids. Germline V CDR1 and CDR2: SNHLY, FYNNEI. CDR3 DNA: TGTGCCAGCAGCGTCGGACAGGCGATCTCTGGAAACACCATATATTTT. Translation: CASSVGQAISGNTIYF.

The rearrangement joins TRBV6-6 to TRBJ2-5; D assignment may be TRBD1 or TRBD2 (5 bases each). Trimming cost V 7 bases and J 7 bases, with 19 bases left between them. The CDR3 length is 14 residues. Germline V gene data show CDR1 as MNHNY and CDR2 as SVGAGI (reference sequence). The CDR3 loop reads CASTPPGTPGTQYF. In DNA form, the CDR3 reads TGTGCCAGCACCCCCCCCGGGACGCCTGGGACCCAGTACTTC.

This clone was counted a single time. The chain combines TRBV27 with TRBJ1-4; D gene ambiguous. V was trimmed by 1 base and J by 6 bases, leaving 0 bases between them. CDR3 length equals 11 residues. The V gene's germline CDR1 is MNHEY and CDR2 SMNVEV (reference sequence). CDR3 region: CASSLYEKLFF. The DNA of the CDR3 is TGTGCCAGCAGTTTATATGAAAAACTGTTTTTT.

The chain combines TRBV2 with TRBJ1-6, with 9 bases identical to TRBD1. The CDR3 length is 15 residues. CDR1 and CDR2 (germline): SNHLY, FYNNEI. Unmatched junction bases numbered 6, after V lost 2 bases and J lost 10 bases. For the CDR3, the DNA is TGTGCCAGCAGTGAAATGGGACAGGGCGGATCACCCCTCCACTTT. Translation: CASSEMGQGGSPLHF.

The V and J genes are TRBV7-2 and TRBJ1-1; no reliable D call. Per germline, CDR1 SGHTA and CDR2 FQGNSA. The CDR3 extends over 15 amino acids. V gave up 5 bases and J gave up 1 base, with 14 bases separating them. CDR3 DNA sequence: TGTGCCAGCAGCCTCTCAGTTTGGGAGAACACTGAAGCTTTCTTT. It encodes CASSLSVWENTEAFF.

Regarding this clone: The junction shows a germline mismatch at one end, possibly a read error. This chain joins TRBV7-2 and TRBJ2-7, with 10 bases fitting TRBD2. Germline lookup yields CDR1 SGHTA and CDR2 FQGNSA. This CDR3 contains 16 residues. CDR3 DNA: TGTGCCAGCAGCATAGCCGGGACTAGCGCTAACTACGAGCAGTACTTC. Translating gives CASSIAGTSANYEQYF.